These T cell receptor beta chains were read from a single sample in a study of T cell changes during pregnancy in multiple sclerosis. The repertoire was sequenced with immunoSEQ multiplex PCR; TCRdb's copy has only in-frame clones and lacks some. The table includes about 36,000 clones, about nine tenths detected once. The sample was CD4+ T cells from peripheral blood mononuclear cells, taken in the second trimester of pregnancy. These receptors all stem from a female donor in good health, enrolled as a control in a pregnancy study. CDR3s include the opening cysteine and the closing phenylalanine or tryptophan. Part of the rows lack a size; the others show once, few, many or a class for expanded clones.

clone_size: once; v_call: TRBV10-3; j_call: TRBJ2-6; cdr3_aa: CAISDGSSGANVLTF
clone_size: .; v_call: TRBV5-6; j_call: TRBJ2-7; cdr3_aa: CASSPRTGFYEQYF
clone_size: .; v_call: TRBV7-2; j_call: TRBJ2-3; cdr3_aa: CASSSTSGSANTQYF
clone_size: .; v_call: TRBV28; j_call: TRBJ1-5; cdr3_aa: CASSLPYKPNQPQHF
clone_size: .; v_call: TRBV7-3; j_call: TRBJ1-5; cdr3_aa: CASSCSSQGWSNQPQHF
clone_size: .; v_call: TRBV9; j_call: TRBJ1-1; cdr3_aa: CASSSRQGHTEAFF
clone_size: few; v_call: TRBV2; j_call: TRBJ1-4; cdr3_aa: CASSWGQGNEKLFF
clone_size: .; v_call: TRBV6-6; j_call: TRBJ1-3; cdr3_aa: CASSPPTPGNTIYF
clone_size: once; v_call: TRBV6-6; j_call: TRBJ1-2; cdr3_aa: CASRARTDSNYGYTF
clone_size: .; v_call: TRBV18; j_call: TRBJ2-7; cdr3_aa: CASSKDRGREQYF
clone_size: .; v_call: TRBV19; j_call: TRBJ1-4; cdr3_aa: CASSIPVTATNEKLFF
clone_size: .; v_call: TRBV6-1; j_call: TRBJ1-6; cdr3_aa: CASSEFSGGSSPLHF
clone_size: once; v_call: TRBV2; j_call: TRBJ2-7; cdr3_aa: CASSRDRGYEQYF
clone_size: .; v_call: TRBV2; j_call: TRBJ2-2; cdr3_aa: CASSWTGDTGELFF
clone_size: .; v_call: TRBV7-2; j_call: TRBJ2-5; cdr3_aa: CASSGDRRETQYF
clone_size: .; v_call: TRBV2; j_call: TRBJ2-2; cdr3_aa: CASRTDITGELFF
clone_size: .; v_call: TRBV6-6; j_call: TRBJ2-7; cdr3_aa: CAVLAGLYEQYF
clone_size: .; v_call: TRBV9; j_call: TRBJ2-7; cdr3_aa: CASSAGTGDLYEQYF
clone_size: .; v_call: TRBV6-1; j_call: TRBJ1-2; cdr3_aa: CASNFRDKGYTF
clone_size: medium-sized; v_call: TRBV7-3; j_call: TRBJ2-5; cdr3_aa: CASSNPGGPERETQYF
clone_size: .; v_call: TRBV7-9; j_call: TRBJ2-3; cdr3_aa: CACTTGGSTDTQYF
clone_size: .; v_call: TRBV7-2; j_call: TRBJ2-5; cdr3_aa: CASSLLGQGVETQYF
clone_size: .; v_call: TRBV18; j_call: TRBJ2-7; cdr3_aa: CASSLRQGAGEQYF
clone_size: .; v_call: TRBV11-2; j_call: TRBJ2-1; cdr3_aa: CASSLTGGWINEQFF
clone_size: .; v_call: TRBV7-6; j_call: TRBJ2-2; cdr3_aa: CASSSNHRGPNTGELFF
clone_size: .; v_call: TRBV19; j_call: TRBJ2-1; cdr3_aa: CASRQLAGGYNEQFF
clone_size: .; v_call: TRBV7-8; j_call: TRBJ1-4; cdr3_aa: CASSLDRGTNEKLFF
clone_size: .; v_call: TRBV10-3; j_call: TRBJ2-2; cdr3_aa: CAISESSGNGGELFF
clone_size: .; v_call: TRBV6-5; j_call: TRBJ2-1; cdr3_aa: CASSFTGYEQFF
clone_size: .; v_call: TRBV4-2; j_call: TRBJ2-1; cdr3_aa: CASSQVAGDTTYNEQFF
clone_size: .; v_call: TRBV10-3; j_call: TRBJ2-3; cdr3_aa: CATGASEGTDTQYF
clone_size: once; v_call: TRBV2; j_call: TRBJ2-5; cdr3_aa: CASNLQGWQETQYF
clone_size: .; v_call: TRBV5-1; j_call: TRBJ2-7; cdr3_aa: CASSLGGAIEQYF
clone_size: medium-sized; v_call: TRBV30; j_call: TRBJ1-1; cdr3_aa: CAWRTGLDTEAFF
clone_size: .; v_call: TRBV7-9; j_call: TRBJ1-3; cdr3_aa: CASSSVSYSGNTIYF
clone_size: .; v_call: TRBV9; j_call: TRBJ1-4; cdr3_aa: CASSVAGRENEKLFF
clone_size: once; v_call: TRBV7-2; j_call: TRBJ1-5; cdr3_aa: CASSPDRNQPQHF
clone_size: once; v_call: TRBV18; j_call: TRBJ2-3; cdr3_aa: CASSPPLPSTDTQYF
clone_size: few; v_call: TRBV5-1; j_call: TRBJ2-7; cdr3_aa: CASSLEGRYEQYF
clone_size: .; v_call: TRBV15; j_call: TRBJ1-1; cdr3_aa: CATKEGAWTEAFF
clone_size: .; v_call: TRBV27; j_call: TRBJ2-7; cdr3_aa: CASSSTGGSYEQYF
clone_size: .; v_call: TRBV6-1; j_call: TRBJ1-1; cdr3_aa: CASSTTGGFTEAFF
clone_size: .; v_call: TRBV7-4; j_call: TRBJ1-1; cdr3_aa: CASGAGVMNTEAFF
clone_size: .; v_call: TRBV2; j_call: TRBJ2-6; cdr3_aa: CASSVSGGRSGANVLTF
clone_size: .; v_call: TRBV30; j_call: TRBJ1-2; cdr3_aa: CAWRSGVGYTF
clone_size: .; v_call: TRBV2; j_call: .; cdr3_aa: CASSDPGTGAYEQYF
clone_size: .; v_call: TRBV5-1; j_call: TRBJ2-1; cdr3_aa: CASSRTNRDNEQFF
clone_size: .; v_call: TRBV7-2; j_call: TRBJ2-3; cdr3_aa: CASSRDRKVGYF
clone_size: .; v_call: TRBV7-8; j_call: TRBJ2-5; cdr3_aa: CASSFQRGGETQYF
clone_size: .; v_call: TRBV7-7; j_call: TRBJ2-1; cdr3_aa: CASSSSGTAYNEQFF